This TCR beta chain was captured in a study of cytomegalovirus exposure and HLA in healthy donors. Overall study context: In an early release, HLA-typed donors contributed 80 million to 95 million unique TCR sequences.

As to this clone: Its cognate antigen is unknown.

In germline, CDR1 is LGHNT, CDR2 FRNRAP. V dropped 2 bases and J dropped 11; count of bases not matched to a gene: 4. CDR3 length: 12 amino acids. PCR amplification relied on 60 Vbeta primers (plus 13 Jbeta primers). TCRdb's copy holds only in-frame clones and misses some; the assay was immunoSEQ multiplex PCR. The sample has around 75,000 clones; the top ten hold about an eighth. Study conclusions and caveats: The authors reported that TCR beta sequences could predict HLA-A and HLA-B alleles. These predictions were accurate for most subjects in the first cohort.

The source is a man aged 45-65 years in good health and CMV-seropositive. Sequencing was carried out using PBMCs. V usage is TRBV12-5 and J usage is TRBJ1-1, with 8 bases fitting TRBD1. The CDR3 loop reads CASGLSGGNAFF. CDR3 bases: TGTGCTAGTGGTTTGTCAGGGGGCAATGCTTTCTTT.